This TCR beta chain was documented in a study of graft-versus-host responses after intestinal transplantation. In the study overall: Multivisceral, liver-intestinal, or isolated intestinal transplants were received by the recipients.

Co-plated with approximately 200,000 CFSE-labeled responder cells were approximately 200,000 irradiated, violet-dye-labeled stimulator cells. V dropped 2 bases and J dropped 7 bases, with 18 bases sitting between them. The CDR3 contains 16 residues. In germline, CDR1 is SGHVS, CDR2 FNYEAQ. Libraries were prepared by immunoSEQ multiplex PCR; TCRdb keeps only in-frame clonotypes and omits some of them. The sample carries about 14,000 clones, roughly a third recorded once. Findings and caveats of the study: There were GvH clones found in recipient marrow, and some of them appeared first in ileum or blood.

This clone has only a few counts. V gene TRBV7-6 combines with J gene TRBJ2-1; D perhaps matches TRBD2 (5 bases). The TCR sequence derives from a human patient who received an intestinal transplant. The input for sequencing was alloreactive CD8+ T cells from a mixed lymphocyte reaction culture, taken before intestinal transplant. Subset noted: CFSE-low proliferating T cells sorted from approximately six-day pre-transplant mixed lymphocyte reaction (GvH or HvG direction). The CDR3 nucleotides are TGTGCCAGCAGCTTAAGCGGTACGGGGTTTTATAATGAGCAGTTCTTC. Translating gives CASSLSGTGFYNEQFF.